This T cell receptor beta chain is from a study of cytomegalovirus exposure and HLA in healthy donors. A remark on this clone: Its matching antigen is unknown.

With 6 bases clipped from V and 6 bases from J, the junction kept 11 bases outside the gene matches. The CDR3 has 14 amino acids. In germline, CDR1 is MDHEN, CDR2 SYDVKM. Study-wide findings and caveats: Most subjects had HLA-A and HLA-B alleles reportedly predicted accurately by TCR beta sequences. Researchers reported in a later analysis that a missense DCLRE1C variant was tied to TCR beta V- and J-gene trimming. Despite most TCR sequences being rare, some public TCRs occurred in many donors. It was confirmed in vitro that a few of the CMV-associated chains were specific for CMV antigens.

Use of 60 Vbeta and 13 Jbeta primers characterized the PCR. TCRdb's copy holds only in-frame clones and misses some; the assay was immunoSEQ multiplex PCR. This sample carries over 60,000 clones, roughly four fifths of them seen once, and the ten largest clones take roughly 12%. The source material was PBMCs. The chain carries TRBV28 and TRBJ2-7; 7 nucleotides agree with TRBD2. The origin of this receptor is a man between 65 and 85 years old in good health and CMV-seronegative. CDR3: CASSQPPSGTEQYF. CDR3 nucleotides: TGTGCCAGCAGCCAACCCCCCAGCGGGACCGAGCAGTACTTC.